These 5 T cell receptor beta chains came from one sample sequenced in a study of molecular identifiers for immune sequencing clone quantification. TCRdb used MiXCR to reprocess the PCR reads, holding one entry per CDR3 protein. The sample has 300,000 to 400,000 distinct CDR3 sequences, about a quarter seen once. The sample consisted of naive CD8+ T cells from blood, with Jurkat cell RNA spiked in. Subset described: FACS-sorted CD8+CD4-CCR7+CD45RA+ naive T cells. The source is a human donor in good health. Some libraries in this study had Jurkat cell RNA spiked in.

This clonotype was counted only a few times. Here the CDR3 reads CASSGDPNEQFF. The CDR3 DNA reads TGTGCCAGCAGCGGCGACCCCAATGAGCAGTTCTTC. This chain links TRBV5-4 with TRBJ2-1; D remains ambiguous. This CDR3 contains 12 residues. The germline V gene has CDR1 SGHNT and CDR2 YYREEE (reference sequence). V was trimmed by 4 bases and J by 6 bases, leaving 8 bases between them.

As regards this clonotype: This may be a read error: a much more frequent sequence differs by one nucleotide. The chain has TRBV6-5 and TRBJ2-5, with unresolved D. This CDR3 has 15 residues. From germline, CDR1 is MNHEY and CDR2 SVGAGI. Written as DNA, the CDR3 is TGTGCCAGCAGATACTCGACGGCGTACCAAGAGACCCAGTACTTC. It is translated as CASRYSTAYQETQYF.

There are many counts of this clonotype. The J gene is TRBJ2-5, the V gene TRBV25-1, with 8 nucleotides matching TRBD2. The CDR3 sequence is 16 residues long. Germline V gene data show CDR1 as MGHDK and CDR2 as SYGVNS. The V and J ends lost 2 bases and 4 bases, in that order; junction bases with no gene match: 9. CDR3 nucleotides: TGTGCCAGCAGTGAACTTACCGCACTAGCGGTAGAGACCCAGTACTTC. Translated: CASSELTALAVETQYF.

This clonotype was seen a handful of times. This sequence joins TRBV7-9 and TRBJ2-5; 12 bases align to TRBD2. Germline CDR1 and CDR2: SEHNR and FQNEAQ (reference sequence). The V segment lost 5 bases and the J segment 4 bases; nucleotides outside the gene matches: 17. This CDR3 comprises 19 residues. The CDR3 region is CASSPSHTLAGGHRETQYF. CDR3 sequence (DNA): TGTGCCAGCAGCCCCAGTCATACCCTAGCGGGGGGGCATCGAGAGACCCAGTACTTC.

Comments on this clonotype: A much bigger clone sits one base away, suggesting this may be a read error. This chain uses TRBV9 with TRBJ1-4; TRBD1 matches 7 bases. Germline V gene data show CDR1 as SGDLS and CDR2 as YYNGEE. The CDR3 consists of 13 residues. For the CDR3, the DNA is TGTGCCAGCAGCCCGTGGACAGGTGAAAAACCGTTTTTT. It translates to CASSPWTGEKPFF.